The present T cell receptor (beta chain) was sequenced within a study of OX40 agonist ivuxolimab in advanced cancers. Trimming stripped 5 bases from V and 0 bases from J, with 4 bases between. CDR1 and CDR2 (germline): MNHNY, SVGAGI (reference sequence). This CDR3 has 13 residues. Using immunoSEQ multiplex PCR, the repertoire was profiled, and TCRdb retains in-frame clones only, with some absent. The table lists around 72,000 clones, around 90% of them singletons, with around 3% in the top ten. This clone was counted a few times. The receptor's source is an adult with an advanced solid tumor such as melanoma, head and neck, liver or kidney cancer. Sequences were derived from CD4+ or CD8+ T cells sorted from blood, sampled in a trial of the OX40 agonist ivuxolimab. V and J are TRBV6-6 and TRBJ2-2; D unresolved. For the CDR3, the DNA is TGTGCCAGCAGTCGTGCGAACACCGGGGAGCTGTTTTTT. It is translated as CASSRANTGELFF.